The clone carrying this T cell receptor (beta chain) is a singleton in its sample. Its antigen is undetermined. The junction departs from germline at one end; a sequencing error may be responsible. This record belongs to a study of T and B cells in COVID-19 patients. In the study overall: Blood was sampled from COVID-19 patients who were either actively infected or recovered. Critical illness requiring mechanical ventilation or extracorporeal membrane oxygenation affected 12 of 20 active-infection patients.

There are 14 residues in the CDR3. BIOMED2 TRB-A/B primer pools were used in multiplex TRB PCR. TCRdb fed the multiplex PCR reads into MiXCR, producing one record per CDR3 protein. The sample records just over 7,000 distinct CDR3 sequences, more than 20% being singletons. Each TRB amplification used 250-500 ng of genomic DNA from blood. Whole-study results and caveats: Active COVID-19 showed highly clonal TRB repertoires; recovery showed diversity and richness above healthy donors.

This chain connects TRBV12-3 or TRBV12-4 to TRBJ2-7, with 10 bases that match TRBD2. The sequenced sample consisted of blood. This clonotype originated in a human donor who had recovered from COVID-19. This chain's CDR3 is CASSIAGGSYEQYF. The CDR3 DNA reads TGTGCCAGCAGTATAGCGGGGGGTTCCTACGAGCAGTACTTC.